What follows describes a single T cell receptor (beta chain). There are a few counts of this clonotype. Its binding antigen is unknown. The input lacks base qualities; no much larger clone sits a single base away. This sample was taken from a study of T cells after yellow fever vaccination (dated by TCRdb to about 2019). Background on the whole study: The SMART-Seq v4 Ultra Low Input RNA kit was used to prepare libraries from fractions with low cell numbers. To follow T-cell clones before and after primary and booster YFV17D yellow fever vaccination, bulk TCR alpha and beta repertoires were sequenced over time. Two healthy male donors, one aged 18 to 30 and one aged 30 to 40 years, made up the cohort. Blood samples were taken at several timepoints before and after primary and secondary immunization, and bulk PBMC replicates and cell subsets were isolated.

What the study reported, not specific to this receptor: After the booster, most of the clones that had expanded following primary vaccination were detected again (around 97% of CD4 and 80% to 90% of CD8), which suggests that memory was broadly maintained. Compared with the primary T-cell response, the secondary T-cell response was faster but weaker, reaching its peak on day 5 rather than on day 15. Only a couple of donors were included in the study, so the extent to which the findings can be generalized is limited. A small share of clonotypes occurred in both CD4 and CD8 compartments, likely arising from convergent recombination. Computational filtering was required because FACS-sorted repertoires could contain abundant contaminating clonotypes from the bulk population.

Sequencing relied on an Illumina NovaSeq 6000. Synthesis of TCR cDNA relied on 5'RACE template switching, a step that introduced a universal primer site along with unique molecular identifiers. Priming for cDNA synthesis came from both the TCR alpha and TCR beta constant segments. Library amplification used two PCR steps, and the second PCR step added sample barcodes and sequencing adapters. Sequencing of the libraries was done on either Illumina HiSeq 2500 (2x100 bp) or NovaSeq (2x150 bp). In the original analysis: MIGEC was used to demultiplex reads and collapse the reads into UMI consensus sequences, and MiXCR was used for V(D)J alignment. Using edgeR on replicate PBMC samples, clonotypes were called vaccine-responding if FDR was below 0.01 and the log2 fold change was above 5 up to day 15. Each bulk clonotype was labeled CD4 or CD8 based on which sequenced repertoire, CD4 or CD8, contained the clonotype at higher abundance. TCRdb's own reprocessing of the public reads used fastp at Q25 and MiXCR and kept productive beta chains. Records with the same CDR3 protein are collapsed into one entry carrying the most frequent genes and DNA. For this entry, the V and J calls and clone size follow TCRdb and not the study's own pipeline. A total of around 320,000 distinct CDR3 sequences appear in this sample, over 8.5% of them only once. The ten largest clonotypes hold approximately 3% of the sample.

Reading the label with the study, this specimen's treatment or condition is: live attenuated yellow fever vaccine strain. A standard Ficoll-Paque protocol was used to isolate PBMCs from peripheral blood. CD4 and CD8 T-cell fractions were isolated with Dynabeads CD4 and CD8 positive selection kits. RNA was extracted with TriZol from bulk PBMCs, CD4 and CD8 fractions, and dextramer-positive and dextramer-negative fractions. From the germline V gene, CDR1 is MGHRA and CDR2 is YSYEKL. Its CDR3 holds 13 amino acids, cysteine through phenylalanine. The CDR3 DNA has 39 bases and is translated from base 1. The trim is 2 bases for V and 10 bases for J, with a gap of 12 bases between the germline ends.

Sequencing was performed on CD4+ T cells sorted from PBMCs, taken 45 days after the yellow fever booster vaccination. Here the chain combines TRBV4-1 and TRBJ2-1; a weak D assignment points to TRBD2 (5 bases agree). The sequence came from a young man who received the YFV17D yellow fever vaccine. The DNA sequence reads TGCGCCAGCAGCCAAAGTTTCCGACTAGAGCAGTTCTTC. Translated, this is CASSQSFRLEQFF.